This T cell receptor (beta chain) was identified during a study of blood T cell repertoires in COVID-19. Study in general: The analysed material was cDNA or gDNA that came from T cells, B-cell-depleted T cells, or PBMCs.

Only in-frame clones appear in the TCRdb table, and some are missing; sequencing was by immunoSEQ multiplex PCR. Of 130,000 or so clones listed, about nine tenths are singletons. The CDR3 is made up of 14 amino acids. With V trimmed by 4 bases and J by 2 bases, 3 bases remained unmatched. CDR1 is SGHRS, CDR2 YFSETQ, per germline. The sequenced material came from peripheral blood. The receptor's source is a man in his fifties with active COVID-19. The V and J genes are TRBV5-1 and TRBJ2-7; 10 bases line up with TRBD2. CDR3 DNA: TGCGCCAGCAGCCAGACTAGCGGGCCCTACGAGCAGTACTTC. Protein sequence: CASSQTSGPYEQYF.